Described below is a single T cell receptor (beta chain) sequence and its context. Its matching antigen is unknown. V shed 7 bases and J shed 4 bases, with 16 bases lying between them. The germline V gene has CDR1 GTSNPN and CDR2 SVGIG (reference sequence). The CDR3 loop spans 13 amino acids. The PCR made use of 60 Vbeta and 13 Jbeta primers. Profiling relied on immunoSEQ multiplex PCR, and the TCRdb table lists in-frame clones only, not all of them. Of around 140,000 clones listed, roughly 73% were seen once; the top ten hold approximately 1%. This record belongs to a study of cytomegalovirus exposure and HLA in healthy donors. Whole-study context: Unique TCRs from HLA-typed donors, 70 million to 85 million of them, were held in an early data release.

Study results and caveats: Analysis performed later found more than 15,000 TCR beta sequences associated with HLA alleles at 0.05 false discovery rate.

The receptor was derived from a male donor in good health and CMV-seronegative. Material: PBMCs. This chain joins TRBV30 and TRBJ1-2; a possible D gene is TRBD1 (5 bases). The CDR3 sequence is CAFAGIWGYGYTF. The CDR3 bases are TGTGCCTTTGCAGGGATATGGGGCTATGGCTACACCTTC.